Listed below are T cell receptor beta chains from one sample, sequenced in a study of CD8 T cells in Susac syndrome. Each CDR3 protein gets one entry after TCRdb re-called the immunoSEQ multiplex PCR reads with MiXCR. The sample has hundreds of thousands of distinct CDR3 sequences; 95% are singletons. The sequenced sample was CD4+ T cells from PBMCs. The source of these receptors is a human donor with multiple sclerosis. The CDR3 runs from the conserved cysteine through the conserved F or W. A D gene is named only where the DNA matches it firmly. Only part of the rows carry a size: once, few, many, or a class if the clone is expanded.

v_gene: TRBV3-1
len: 15
abundance: once
j_gene: TRBJ1-2
d_gene: TRBD1
CDR3aa: CASSQTGGTLYGYTF
CDR3nt: TGTGCCAGCAGCCAAACAGGGGGAACGCTCTATGGCTACACCTTC

v_gene: TRBV7-9
len: 17
abundance: .
j_gene: TRBJ2-5
d_gene: TRBD2
CDR3aa: CASSLAREWRGGETQYF
CDR3nt: TGTGCCAGCAGCTTAGCGCGGGAGTGGAGGGGAGGAGAGACCCAGTACTTC

v_gene: TRBV20-1
len: 14
abundance: once
j_gene: TRBJ2-4
d_gene: TRBD2
CDR3aa: CSAPGGPSLDIQYF
CDR3nt: TGCAGTGCTCCGGGAGGGCCCTCATTGGACATTCAGTACTTC

v_gene: TRBV29-1
len: 13
abundance: once
j_gene: TRBJ2-7
d_gene: TRBD2
CDR3aa: CSVLLAGLSEQYF
CDR3nt: TGCAGCGTTCTCCTAGCGGGATTATCCGAGCAGTACTTC

v_gene: TRBV27
len: 13
abundance: .
j_gene: TRBJ2-2
d_gene: .
CDR3aa: CASSYGGPGELFF
CDR3nt: TGTGCCAGCAGTTACGGGGGGCCCGGGGAGCTGTTTTTT

v_gene: TRBV12-3/TRBV12-4
len: 13
abundance: .
j_gene: TRBJ1-5
d_gene: .
CDR3aa: CASSPILSGPQHF
CDR3nt: TGTGCCAGCAGCCCGATCCTCTCAGGGCCCCAGCATTTT

v_gene: TRBV3-1
len: 14
abundance: .
j_gene: TRBJ2-7
d_gene: TRBD1
CDR3aa: CASSHRDRAGEQYF
CDR3nt: TGTGCCAGCAGCCATAGGGACAGGGCGGGAGAGCAGTACTTC

v_gene: TRBV3-1
len: 17
abundance: .
j_gene: TRBJ2-1
d_gene: .
CDR3aa: CASSRGGNPTSRNEQFF
CDR3nt: TGTGCCAGCAGCCGCGGCGGTAATCCAACCAGTCGGAATGAGCAGTTCTTC

v_gene: TRBV20-1
len: 15
abundance: .
j_gene: TRBJ2-3
d_gene: TRBD2
CDR3aa: CSASVAGGSTDTQYF
CDR3nt: TGCAGTGCTAGTGTAGCGGGGGGTAGCACAGATACGCAGTATTTT

v_gene: TRBV28
len: 17
abundance: once
j_gene: TRBJ2-2
d_gene: .
CDR3aa: CASSLPLGLPNTGELFF
CDR3nt: TGTGCCAGCAGTTTACCCCTAGGACTACCCAACACCGGGGAGCTGTTTTTT

v_gene: TRBV7-6
len: 15
abundance: .
j_gene: TRBJ1-5
d_gene: .
CDR3aa: CASSEGTRGNQPQHF
CDR3nt: TGTGCCAGCAGCGAAGGTACCCGGGGCAATCAGCCCCAGCATTTT

v_gene: TRBV7-8
len: 18
abundance: .
j_gene: TRBJ2-1
d_gene: TRBD2
CDR3aa: CASSLVRLAGGVYNEQFF
CDR3nt: TGTGCCAGCAGCTTAGTACGCTTGGCGGGAGGAGTATACAATGAGCAGTTCTTC

v_gene: TRBV20-1
len: 12
abundance: .
j_gene: TRBJ2-7
d_gene: .
CDR3aa: CSASWGSYEQYF
CDR3nt: TGCAGTGCTTCCTGGGGTTCCTACGAGCAGTACTTC

v_gene: TRBV4-1
len: 16
abundance: .
j_gene: TRBJ1-2
d_gene: .
CDR3aa: CASSQDEERRTVGYTF
CDR3nt: TGCGCCAGCAGCCAAGATGAGGAGCGGCGGACAGTAGGCTACACCTTC

v_gene: TRBV6-5
len: 13
abundance: .
j_gene: TRBJ2-1
d_gene: TRBD1
CDR3aa: CASRRQGANEQFF
CDR3nt: TGTGCCAGCAGGCGACAGGGGGCCAATGAGCAGTTCTTC

v_gene: TRBV29-1
len: 12
abundance: .
j_gene: TRBJ2-3
d_gene: .
CDR3aa: CSVEGVGFTQYF
CDR3nt: TGCAGCGTTGAAGGGGTTGGGTTTACGCAGTATTTT

v_gene: TRBV18
len: 17
abundance: .
j_gene: TRBJ2-6
d_gene: .
CDR3aa: CASSQMLQGSGANVLTF
CDR3nt: TGTGCCAGCTCACAGATGTTACAGGGCTCTGGGGCCAACGTCCTGACTTTC

v_gene: TRBV28
len: 14
abundance: .
j_gene: TRBJ2-1
d_gene: .
CDR3aa: CASNPGGPGDEQFF
CDR3nt: TGTGCCAGCAATCCGGGCGGGCCTGGGGATGAGCAGTTCTTC

v_gene: TRBV9
len: 15
abundance: .
j_gene: TRBJ2-7
d_gene: TRBD2
CDR3aa: CASSLIAGGPGEQYF
CDR3nt: TGTGCCAGCAGTCTAATAGCGGGAGGGCCGGGCGAGCAGTACTTC

v_gene: TRBV6-2/TRBV6-3
len: 17
abundance: .
j_gene: TRBJ2-2
d_gene: .
CDR3aa: CASSYSKVGVWAGELFF
CDR3nt: TGTGCCAGCAGTTACTCGAAGGTCGGGGTCTGGGCCGGGGAGCTGTTTTTT

v_gene: TRBV3-1
len: 17
abundance: .
j_gene: TRBJ2-5
d_gene: TRBD2
CDR3aa: CASSQDHRLAGAETQYF
CDR3nt: TGTGCCAGCAGCCAAGATCACCGGCTAGCGGGGGCGGAGACCCAGTACTTC

v_gene: TRBV6-5
len: 14
abundance: .
j_gene: TRBJ1-2
d_gene: TRBD1
CDR3aa: CASSYRDRGRGYTF
CDR3nt: TGTGCCAGCAGCTACCGTGACAGGGGGCGAGGCTACACCTTC

v_gene: TRBV20-1
len: 13
abundance: .
j_gene: TRBJ2-2
d_gene: .
CDR3aa: CSAQPRATGELFF
CDR3nt: TGCAGTGCACAACCCCGGGCCACCGGGGAGCTGTTTTTT

v_gene: TRBV25-1
len: 13
abundance: .
j_gene: TRBJ2-7
d_gene: .
CDR3aa: CASSEGPGDEQYF
CDR3nt: TGTGCCAGCTCCGAAGGGCCGGGCGACGAGCAGTACTTC

v_gene: TRBV12-3/TRBV12-4
len: 12
abundance: few
j_gene: TRBJ2-7
d_gene: .
CDR3aa: CASSLLAYEQYF
CDR3nt: TGTGCCAGCAGTTTATTGGCCTACGAGCAGTACTTC

v_gene: TRBV12-3/TRBV12-4
len: 13
abundance: once
j_gene: TRBJ2-5
d_gene: TRBD2
CDR3aa: CASRGLAGETQYF
CDR3nt: TGTGCCAGCAGGGGACTAGCGGGAGAGACCCAGTACTTC

v_gene: TRBV24-1
len: 15
abundance: .
j_gene: TRBJ2-5
d_gene: .
CDR3aa: CATSDPRLPQETQYF
CDR3nt: TGTGCCACCAGTGATCCCCGCCTGCCCCAAGAGACCCAGTACTTC

v_gene: TRBV5-1
len: 16
abundance: .
j_gene: TRBJ2-7
d_gene: TRBD1
CDR3aa: CASSLDGTGFSGEQYF
CDR3nt: TGCGCCAGCAGCTTGGATGGGACAGGCTTTTCGGGTGAGCAGTACTTC

v_gene: TRBV6-5
len: 17
abundance: once
j_gene: TRBJ2-7
d_gene: TRBD2
CDR3aa: CASSWVGSASGTYEQYF
CDR3nt: TGTGCCAGCAGTTGGGTTGGGTCTGCTAGCGGTACCTACGAGCAGTACTTC

v_gene: TRBV15
len: 16
abundance: once
j_gene: TRBJ2-1
d_gene: .
CDR3aa: CATSRGKAASYNEQFF
CDR3nt: TGTGCCACCAGCAGAGGGAAGGCGGCCTCCTACAATGAGCAGTTCTTC